A selection of T cell receptor beta chains follows, all from one sample in a study of technical replicates of blood from several donors. Measured with immunoSEQ multiplex PCR; TCRdb has only the in-frame clones, and not every one. The sample contains 75,000 to 90,000 clones, 90% to 95% of which appear only once. The specimen was T cells isolated from PBMCs. All receptors derive from a human donor in good health. Each CDR3 is given with its conserved first and last residue. The D gene is left open where the match is weak. Size tells how often a clone was seen (once, few, many) or the class of an expanded clone, and some rows leave it out.

J gene | D gene | V gene | CDR3 length | clone size | CDR3 protein | CDR3 DNA
TRBJ1-4 | . | TRBV2 | 13 | . | CASTWRADEKLFF | TGTGCCAGCACGTGGAGGGCTGATGAAAAACTGTTTTTT
TRBJ1-1 | . | TRBV5-6 | 15 | once | CASSSETQSYSEAFF | TGTGCCAGCAGCTCCGAAACACAGAGTTATTCTGAAGCTTTCTTT
TRBJ2-5 | . | TRBV7-7 | 15 | . | CASSLGGDRRETQYF | TGTGCCAGCAGCTTAGGGGGGGACCGCCGAGAGACCCAGTACTTC
TRBJ1-1 | . | TRBV7-6 | 14 | . | CASSLAPPGGEAFF | TGTGCCAGCAGCTTAGCGCCTCCGGGAGGTGAAGCTTTCTTT
TRBJ2-1 | TRBD2 | TRBV5-8 | 14 | . | CASSSGTVYNEQFF | TGTGCCAGCAGCAGCGGGACTGTCTACAATGAGCAGTTCTTC
TRBJ2-3 | . | TRBV6-5 | 15 | . | CASSLGLQNTDTQYF | TGTGCCAGCAGTTTGGGGCTCCAGAACACAGATACGCAGTATTTT
TRBJ2-7 | . | TRBV29-1 | 12 | . | CSVGPGSYEQYF | TGCAGCGTTGGGCCGGGGTCCTACGAGCAGTACTTC
TRBJ2-7 | . | TRBV5-6 | 12 | . | CASSMREYEQYF | TGTGCCAGCAGCATGAGGGAATACGAGCAGTACTTC
TRBJ2-5 | . | TRBV6-5 | 15 | once | CASSYGGRPQETQYF | TGTGCCAGCAGTTACGGTGGGAGGCCCCAAGAGACCCAGTACTTC
TRBJ2-1 | . | TRBV4-2 | 15 | once | CASSPVTPKGNEQFF | TGTGCCAGCAGCCCGGTGACGCCAAAGGGGAATGAGCAGTTCTTC
TRBJ1-2 | . | TRBV19 | 14 | . | CASSIRGRDYGYTF | TGTGCCAGTAGTATAAGGGGCAGAGACTATGGCTACACCTTC
TRBJ1-3 | . | TRBV2 | 12 | . | CARRTSGNTIYF | TGTGCCAGGCGTACCTCTGGAAACACCATATATTTT
TRBJ2-2 | . | TRBV5-1 | 14 | . | CASSLQGVTGELFF | TGCGCCAGCAGCTTACAAGGGGTAACCGGGGAGCTGTTTTTT
TRBJ2-4 | . | TRBV14 | 18 | once | CASSQDWKGPAAKNIQYF | TGTGCCAGCAGCCAAGATTGGAAGGGGCCGGCAGCCAAAAACATTCAGTACTTC
TRBJ2-1 | . | TRBV19 | 11 | . | CASQRGNEQFF | TGTGCCAGTCAAAGGGGCAATGAGCAGTTCTTC
TRBJ2-1 | . | TRBV2 | 10 | . | CASSSNEQFF | TGTGCCAGCAGCTCTAATGAGCAGTTCTTC
TRBJ2-1 | . | TRBV12-5 | 14 | . | CASGLSVSYNEQFF | TGTGCTAGTGGTTTGTCAGTATCCTACAATGAGCAGTTCTTC
TRBJ1-1 | . | TRBV11-3 | 17 | once | CASSLGYRGARHTEAFF | TGTGCCAGCAGCTTAGGATATCGGGGGGCGCGTCACACTGAAGCTTTCTTT
TRBJ2-7 | . | TRBV5-5 | 14 | . | CASSSGTQPGEQYF | TGTGCCAGCAGCTCCGGGACACAGCCGGGCGAGCAGTACTTC
TRBJ2-7 | . | TRBV9 | 16 | . | CASSPTGSGVPYEQYF | TGTGCCAGCAGCCCAACTGGGTCAGGGGTACCCTACGAGCAGTACTTC
TRBJ2-2 | . | TRBV16 | 16 | . | CASSQFLVTNTGELFF | TGTGCCAGCAGCCAGTTCTTAGTAACGAACACCGGGGAGCTGTTTTTT
TRBJ1-5 | TRBD1 | TRBV27 | 14 | . | CASRSTGWSQPQHF | TGTGCCAGCAGATCGACAGGGTGGTCTCAGCCCCAGCATTTT
TRBJ1-2 | TRBD1 | TRBV6-6 | 13 | . | CASSTGTDGGYTF | TGTGCCAGCAGCACTGGGACAGATGGAGGCTACACCTTC
TRBJ2-3 | . | TRBV5-6 | 14 | . | CASSLRVVTDTQYF | TGTGCCAGCAGCTTGCGAGTGGTCACAGATACGCAGTATTTT
TRBJ1-5 | . | TRBV2 | 13 | . | CATGGGINQPQHF | TGTGCCACCGGGGGGGGGATTAATCAGCCCCAGCATTTT
TRBJ1-4 | . | TRBV19 | 14 | . | CASSSRGGGEKLFF | TGTGCCAGTAGTTCACGGGGTGGTGGGGAAAAACTGTTTTTT
TRBJ1-5 | . | TRBV27 | 14 | once | CASSLSFGNQPQHF | TGTGCCAGCAGTTTATCATTCGGCAATCAGCCCCAGCATTTT
TRBJ2-1 | TRBD2 | TRBV11-2 | 19 | . | CASSLALRGAGVASNEQFF | TGTGCCAGCAGCTTAGCATTACGGGGAGCGGGAGTCGCCTCCAATGAGCAGTTCTTC
TRBJ1-2 | TRBD1 | TRBV7-9 | 14 | . | CASRLGQPNYGYTF | TGTGCCAGCAGGTTGGGACAGCCTAACTATGGCTACACCTTC
TRBJ1-2 | . | TRBV18 | 17 | . | CASSPPIGQGTNYGYTF | TGTGCCAGCTCACCCCCGATTGGGCAGGGGACCAACTATGGCTACACCTTC
TRBJ2-2 | TRBD2 | TRBV5-4 | 15 | once | CASSGGLAGTGELFF | TGTGCCAGCAGCGGGGGACTAGCGGGAACCGGGGAGCTGTTTTTT
TRBJ2-3 | TRBD1 | TRBV30 | 13 | . | CAWHQGAADTQYF | TGTGCCTGGCATCAGGGGGCAGCAGATACGCAGTATTTT
TRBJ1-4 | . | TRBV6-1 | 14 | once | CASSEGRGNEKLFF | TGTGCCAGCAGTGAAGGGAGGGGTAATGAAAAACTGTTTTTT
TRBJ1-1 | TRBD1 | TRBV5-1 | 16 | . | CASSSAGGLRDTEAFF | TGCGCCAGCAGCAGTGCAGGGGGCCTGAGGGACACTGAAGCTTTCTTT
TRBJ2-2 | TRBD2 | TRBV10-3 | 16 | . | CAISEATSGDTGELFF | TGTGCCATCAGTGAGGCCACTAGCGGGGATACCGGGGAGCTGTTTTTT
TRBJ2-4 | TRBD2 | TRBV15 | 19 | . | CATSRDLLLAGVAKNIQYF | TGTGCCACCAGCAGAGACCTACTACTAGCGGGGGTAGCCAAAAACATTCAGTACTTC
TRBJ1-1 | . | TRBV13 | 13 | few | CASSLEQNTEAFF | TGTGCCAGCAGCTTGGAGCAGAACACTGAAGCTTTCTTT
TRBJ1-5 | TRBD1 | TRBV10-1 | 18 | . | CASRGGPCGDSSNQPQHF | TGCGCCAGCAGAGGGGGCCCCTGTGGGGACTCGAGCAATCAGCCCCAGCATTTT
TRBJ2-3 | TRBD1 | TRBV5-8 | 14 | . | CASSLGQGEDTQYF | TGTGCCAGCAGCTTGGGACAGGGGGAAGATACGCAGTATTTT
TRBJ2-4 | . | TRBV11-2 | 12 | once | CASSLTPDIQYF | TGTGCCAGCAGCTTAACTCCGGACATTCAGTACTTC
TRBJ1-1 | . | TRBV2 | 19 | . | CASSEPLVLRAKRGTEAFF | TGTGCCAGCAGTGAACCCCTGGTTTTACGGGCAAAACGGGGCACTGAAGCTTTCTTT
TRBJ2-7 | TRBD1 | TRBV20-1 | 11 | few | CSALRQGEQYF | TGCAGTGCCCTTAGACAGGGCGAGCAGTACTTC
TRBJ1-5 | . | TRBV5-1 | 16 | . | CASSLGLRQDGQPQHF | TGCGCCAGCAGCTTGGGACTACGACAGGACGGTCAGCCCCAGCATTTT
TRBJ2-7 | TRBD2 | TRBV5-1 | 15 | . | CASSLIAGSQGEQYF | TGCGCCAGCAGCTTAATAGCGGGATCCCAGGGGGAGCAGTACTTC
TRBJ2-7 | TRBD1 | TRBV4-2 | 13 | . | CASSQAFGDRQYF | TGTGCCAGCAGCCAAGCCTTCGGGGACAGGCAGTACTTC
TRBJ1-5 | . | TRBV7-9 | 15 | . | CASSLAAGRHQPQHF | TGTGCCAGCAGCTTAGCGGCAGGGAGGCATCAGCCCCAGCATTTT
TRBJ2-1 | . | TRBV5-1 | 23 | few | CASSLPGQGGIASGRTLYNEQFF | TGCGCCAGCAGCTTACCGGGACAGGGGGGCATCGCTAGCGGGAGGACCCTATACAATGAGCAGTTCTTC
TRBJ2-2 | TRBD2 | TRBV10-3 | 16 | . | CAITPTLAGVSGELFF | TGTGCCATCACTCCCACCCTAGCGGGAGTATCCGGGGAGCTGTTTTTT
TRBJ1-4 | . | TRBV6-1 | 13 | . | CASGADQGEKLFF | TGTGCCAGCGGAGCGGATCAAGGTGAAAAACTGTTTTTT
TRBJ1-1 | . | TRBV6-5 | 12 | few | CASSSTGTEAFF | TGTGCCAGCAGTTCTACGGGGACTGAAGCTTTCTTT
TRBJ1-4 | TRBD1 | TRBV28 | 15 | once | CASSWVTGGNEKLFF | TGTGCCAGCAGTTGGGTGACAGGGGGCAATGAAAAACTGTTTTTT
TRBJ2-3 | TRBD2 | TRBV4-1 | 13 | . | CASTGTSWDTQYF | TGCGCCAGCACCGGGACTAGTTGGGATACGCAGTATTTT
TRBJ1-1 | . | TRBV6-6 | 14 | . | CASSSRWTALEAFF | TGTGCCAGCAGTTCCCGATGGACAGCACTTGAAGCTTTCTTT
TRBJ2-2 | . | TRBV7-6 | 14 | . | CASRRVGDTGELFF | TGTGCCAGCAGACGAGTAGGAGACACCGGGGAGCTGTTTTTT